Listed here are 29 T cell receptor beta chains from one sample, sequenced in a study of response to subunit inactivated influenza vaccine. A single record per CDR3 protein comes from TCRdb applying MiXCR to the RT-PCR reads. The data show 630,000 or so distinct CDR3 sequences, with 15% to 17% seen just once and 11% held by the top ten. Source: PBMCs from blood, taken 12 days after vaccination. Receptors were obtained from a man in his fifties or sixties who received an inactivated influenza vaccine.

The chain couples TRBV20-1 to TRBJ2-2, with 9 bases lining up with TRBD1. This CDR3 has 15 residues. The germline gives CDR1 DFQATT, CDR2 SNEGSKA (reference sequence). Trimming removed 3 bases from V and 3 bases from J; junction bases left unmatched: 5. CDR3 sequence reads: CSARTGGSYTGELFF. The CDR3 bases are TGCAGTGCTAGGACAGGGGGATCATACACCGGGGAGCTGTTTTTT.

The sample holds many counts of this clonotype. The chain joins TRBV4-3 to TRBJ2-7, with D unclear. This CDR3 has 15 amino acids. Trimming removed 0 bases from V and 1 base from J, with 10 bases in between. Germline V gene lookup returns CDR1 LGHNA and CDR2 YSLEER. The DNA for the CDR3 is TGCGCCAGCAGCCAAGATCCCACAAGATCCTACGAGCAGTACTTC. Residues: CASSQDPTRSYEQYF.

The chain couples TRBV12-3 or TRBV12-4 to TRBJ2-7; 7 nucleotides align to TRBD1. The CDR3 length is 15 residues. V was pared by 6 bases and J by 3 bases, with 11 bases of the junction left unmatched. The CDR3 here is CASRGDRGGIYEQYF. CDR3 in DNA: TGTGCCAGCAGAGGGGACAGAGGAGGCATCTACGAGCAGTACTTC.

This clonotype was found a few times. The chain carries TRBV4-1 and TRBJ1-5; D uncertain. Trimming stripped 1 base from V and 0 bases from J, with 10 bases between. Germline CDR1 MGHRA, CDR2 YSYEKL. The CDR3 extends over 16 amino acids. The CDR3 DNA follows: TGCGCCAGCAGCCAAGGAAGCAGCTATAGCAATCAGCCCCAGCATTTT. Protein product: CASSQGSSYSNQPQHF.

This clonotype appeared a single time. V usage is TRBV9 and J usage is TRBJ2-2; D gene uncertain. The CDR3 is 12 amino acids. Germline V CDR1 and CDR2: SGDLS, YYNGEE. The ends were cut back, 3 bases at V and 6 bases at J, with 6 bases in the middle. For the CDR3, the DNA is TGTGCCAGCAGCGGGGTCCCCGGGGAGCTGTTTTTT. Translating gives CASSGVPGELFF.

J is TRBJ2-2 and V is TRBV5-1; 7 bases align to TRBD2. The V gene end was trimmed by 0 bases and the J gene end by 2 bases; junction bases not matched to a gene: 10. The CDR3 extends over 18 amino acids. In germline, CDR1 is SGHRS, CDR2 YFSETQ. The CDR3 sequence: CASSLVPERGINTGELFF. CDR3 sequence (DNA): TGCGCCAGCAGCTTGGTTCCGGAGCGGGGTATTAACACCGGGGAGCTGTTTTTT.

This clonotype was seen only a few times. J is TRBJ2-5 and V is TRBV6-1; D assignment may be TRBD1 or TRBD2 (5 bases each). The CDR3 is 14 residues long. CDR1 and CDR2 from the germline V gene are MNHNS and SASEGT. The V end lost 6 bases, the J end lost 0 bases, and 11 bases lay between the germline ends. The DNA for the CDR3 is TGTGCCAGCAGCGCCGGGGCTTACCAAGAGACCCAGTACTTC. Protein sequence: CASSAGAYQETQYF.

This clonotype was counted many times. The junction differs from germline at one of its ends, possibly a read error. The chain recombines TRBV2 with TRBJ2-1; TRBD1 is a possible D gene (5 bases). Germline loops: CDR1 SNHLY, CDR2 FYNNEI. This CDR3 contains 13 residues. CDR3 nucleotides: TGCGCCAGCAGCCCAGGGCCTTACAATGAGCAGTTCTTC. The encoded protein is CASSPGPYNEQFF.

The sample holds a few counts of this clonotype. One end of the junction fails to match germline, which may point to a read error. V usage is TRBV29-1 and J usage is TRBJ1-4; 10 bases fit TRBD1. The germline V gene has CDR1 SQVTM and CDR2 ANQGSEA. The CDR3 contains 13 residues. Here the CDR3 DNA reads TGCAGCGTCGAAGATGGACAGGGGGGAAAACTGTTTTTT. Encoded protein: CSVEDGQGGKLFF.

The chain joins TRBV6-5 to TRBJ2-1; the match to TRBD1 covers 9 bases. Unmatched junction bases numbered 7, after V lost 4 bases and J lost 0 bases. Germline V lookup: CDR1 MNHEY, CDR2 SVGAGI. The CDR3 totals 17 residues. DNA for the CDR3: TGTGCCAGCAGTTCAGGGACAGGGAGGAGCTCCTACAATGAGCAGTTCTTC. This gives the protein CASSSGTGRSSYNEQFF.

V gene TRBV19 combines with J gene TRBJ2-7; D possibly corresponds to TRBD2 (6 bases). Trimming left V 7 bases short and J 1 base short, with 14 bases between. Germline assignment: CDR1 LNHDA and CDR2 SQIVND (reference sequence). The CDR3 spans 14 residues. CDR3: CASNSGTPSYEQYF. CDR3 sequence (DNA): TGTGCCAGTAACTCCGGGACTCCTTCCTACGAGCAGTACTTC.

This clonotype was seen a few times. V gene TRBV6-1 combines with J gene TRBJ1-2; TRBD1 matches 9 bases. Germline V CDR1 and CDR2: MNHNS, SASEGT. This CDR3 has 14 amino acids. V gave up 6 bases and J gave up 8 bases; unmatched junction bases: 10. CDR3 loop: CASSLVGTGNGYTF. The CDR3 DNA follows: TGTGCCAGCAGCCTCGTGGGGACAGGGAACGGCTACACCTTC.

This clonotype was recorded at least ten times. The rearrangement links TRBV28 to TRBJ1-6; tentative D call: TRBD1 (5 bases). Germline values: CDR1 MDHEN, CDR2 SYDVKM. This CDR3 is built from 16 residues. Trimming shortened V by 2 bases and J by 9 bases, and 17 bases separated the two germline ends. The CDR3 region is CASSLRYGRTTSPLHF. DNA of the CDR3: TGTGCCAGCAGTTTACGATACGGCAGGACAACTTCACCCCTCCACTTT. The full variable domain, with the rest looked up from reference TRBV28 and TRBJ1-6, is DVKVTQSSRYLVKRTGEKVFLECVQDMDHENMFWYRQDPGLGLRLIYFSYDVKMKEKGDIPEGYSVSREKKERFSLILESASTNQTSMYLCASSLRYGRTTSPLHFGNGTRLTVT.

The chain carries TRBV6-2 or TRBV6-3 and TRBJ2-7; a weak D match, TRBD1 (7 bases). The CDR3 spans 15 residues. Germline V lookup: CDR1 MNHEY, CDR2 SVGEGT. V was shortened by 5 bases and J by 3 bases, with 17 bases between the two germline ends. The CDR3 DNA sequence: TGTGCCAGCAGTCTGACAGGGACTTGGGTCTACGAGCAGTACTTC. It translates to CASSLTGTWVYEQYF.

The chain is built from TRBV10-1 and TRBJ2-3; D gene ambiguous. The germline CDR1 and CDR2 sequences are WNHNN and SYGVQD (reference sequence). This CDR3 region has 16 residues. V lost 0 bases and J lost 1, with 11 bases in between. CDR3 protein: CASSESPGDRTDTQYF. The CDR3 DNA sequence: TGCGCCAGCAGTGAGTCACCAGGTGATCGCACAGATACGCAGTATTTT.

CDR3 protein: CASSLDGVPGNTIYF. The CDR3 region has the DNA TGTGCCAGCAGCTTAGATGGAGTACCTGGAAACACCATATATTTT. V and J are TRBV7-6 and TRBJ1-3, with D unresolved. The CDR3 is 15 amino acids. Trimming stripped 1 base from V and 2 bases from J, with 9 bases between. Germline V gene lookup returns CDR1 SGHVS and CDR2 FNYEAQ.

This clonotype was seen a few times. The chain carries TRBV11-3 and TRBJ1-5; no firm D call. Per germline, CDR1 SGHNT and CDR2 YENEEA. Trimming left V 6 bases short and J 2 bases short, with 20 bases between. The length of the CDR3 is 17 residues. The CDR3, as DNA: TGTGCCAGCAGTTGGCTTAGGGCCTCGAGCGGCAATCAGCCCCAGCATTTT. Protein sequence: CASSWLRASSGNQPQHF. The whole variable domain, remainder taken from reference TRBV11-3 and TRBJ1-5, is EAGVVQSPRYKIIEKKQPVAFWCNPISGHNTLYWYLQNLGQGPELLIRYENEEAVDDSQLPKDRFSAERLKGVDSTLKIQPAELGDSAVYLCASSWLRASSGNQPQHFGDGTRLSIL.

This clonotype has only a few counts. The chain links TRBV28 to TRBJ2-3; a weak D match, TRBD2 (6 bases). In germline, CDR1 is MDHEN, CDR2 SYDVKM. The CDR3 has 16 amino acids. Trimming took 0 bases from V and 1 from J, leaving 11 bases between them. Here the CDR3 reads CASSLWGRTRTDTQYF. In DNA, the CDR3 is TGTGCCAGCAGTTTATGGGGGAGGACTCGCACAGATACGCAGTATTTT.

This chain links TRBV7-2 with TRBJ2-1; TRBD2 agrees at 9 bases. V lost 1 base, J lost 4 bases, and 5 bases stayed unmatched. Germline CDR1 is SGHTA and CDR2 is FQGNSA. CDR3 length: 16 amino acids. The CDR3 loop reads CASSLVYLAGYNEQFF. CDR3 DNA sequence: TGTGCCAGCAGCTTAGTCTATCTAGCGGGGTACAATGAGCAGTTCTTC. Filled out from reference TRBV7-2 and TRBJ2-1, the complete variable domain reads GAGVSQSPSNKVTEKGKDVELRCDPISGHTALYWYRQSLGQGLEFLIYFQGNSAPDKSGLPSDRFSAERTGGSVSTLTIQRTQQEDSAVYLCASSLVYLAGYNEQFFGPGTRLTVL.

The chain is built from TRBV7-8 and TRBJ1-2, with 9 bases matching TRBD1. This CDR3 contains 13 residues. CDR1 and CDR2 (germline): SGHVS, FQNEAQ. V dropped 5 bases and J dropped 5; count of bases not matched to a gene: 3. CDR3 nucleotide sequence: TGTGCCAGCAGCATGACAGGGGGGTATGGCTACACCTTC. Protein sequence: CASSMTGGYGYTF.

In its sample, this clonotype was seen a few times. The V gene is TRBV3-1, the J gene TRBJ2-1; TRBD2 agrees at 8 bases. Germline V lookup: CDR1 LGHDT, CDR2 YNNKEL (reference sequence). This CDR3 has 16 amino acids. The J segment lost 2 bases and the V segment lost 1 base, leaving 4 bases of the junction unmatched. CDR3 nucleotides: TGTGCCAGCAGCCAAGGGGGACTAGGACCCTACAATGAGCAGTTCTTC. Translating it yields CASSQGGLGPYNEQFF.

The chain has TRBV20-1 and TRBJ2-5; D unresolved. V gave up 6 bases and J gave up 0 bases, with 8 bases separating them. Germline CDR1 DFQATT, CDR2 SNEGSKA (reference sequence). The CDR3 extends over 12 amino acids. The CDR3: CSALSNQETQYF. The CDR3 nucleotides read TGCAGTGCCCTATCAAACCAAGAGACCCAGTACTTC.

V is TRBV7-3 and J is TRBJ2-5; 12 positions agree with TRBD2. CDR1 is SGHTA, CDR2 FQGTGA, per germline. Unmatched junction bases numbered 5, after V lost 5 bases and J lost 4 bases. The CDR3 loop spans 15 amino acids. The CDR3 reads CASSMTSGSRETQYF. DNA of the CDR3: TGTGCCAGCAGCATGACTAGCGGGAGTAGAGAGACCCAGTACTTC.

This clonotype was recorded many times. The rearrangement joins TRBV6-1 to TRBJ2-1; 7 bases agree with TRBD2. The CDR3 covers 15 residues. The germline V gene has CDR1 MNHNS and CDR2 SASEGT. V shed 6 bases, J shed 7 bases, and the junction held 12 bases outside the gene matches. CDR3 residues: CASSVGLEVQNEQFF. The CDR3 nucleotides are TGTGCCAGCAGCGTAGGACTAGAAGTTCAGAATGAGCAGTTCTTC.

This chain connects TRBV19 to TRBJ1-1; no definite D call. The CDR3 covers 13 residues. Trimming pared 4 bases from V and 3 bases from J, leaving 9 bases between. From germline, CDR1 is LNHDA and CDR2 SQIVND (reference sequence). In nucleotides, the CDR3 is TGTGCCAGTAGTAAGCTAAGGGACACTGAAGCTTTCTTT. Its translation: CASSKLRDTEAFF.

The genes are TRBV6-1 and TRBJ1-3; D remains ambiguous. The germline V gene has CDR1 MNHNS and CDR2 SASEGT. The CDR3 is made up of 11 amino acids. V lost 8 bases, J lost 4 bases, and 6 bases lay in between. CDR3 DNA sequence: TGTGCCAGCGGCCGAGGAAACACCATATATTTT. It specifies CASGRGNTIYF.

This chain joins TRBV20-1 and TRBJ2-7, with D tentatively TRBD1 or TRBD2 (6 bases each). Trimming left V 6 bases short and J 5 bases short, with 26 bases between. The CDR3 covers 16 residues. Per germline, CDR1 DFQATT and CDR2 SNEGSKA (reference sequence). CDR3 nucleotides: TGCAGTGCAGAGACTCGATTACAGGGAGGTAAGGACGAGCAGTACTTC. Translation: CSAETRLQGGKDEQYF.

This clonotype turned up a few times. The J gene is TRBJ2-1, the V gene TRBV28; 11 nucleotides agree with TRBD2. The CDR3 is 15 residues long. The ends lost 1 base at V and 7 bases at J; junction bases unmatched: 3. CDR1 and CDR2 (germline): MDHEN, SYDVKM. CDR3 sequence (DNA): TGTGCCAGCAGTTTATTGTCTAGCGGGAGGAATGAGCAGTTCTTC. It translates to CASSLLSSGRNEQFF. Full variable domain (remainder filled in from reference TRBV28 and TRBJ2-1): DVKVTQSSRYLVKRTGEKVFLECVQDMDHENMFWYRQDPGLGLRLIYFSYDVKMKEKGDIPEGYSVSREKKERFSLILESASTNQTSMYLCASSLLSSGRNEQFFGPGTRLTVL.

The rearrangement joins TRBV12-3 or TRBV12-4 to TRBJ1-1; the D gene is possibly TRBD1 (5 bases). The CDR3 is 12 residues long. Trimming pared 8 bases from V and 4 bases from J, leaving 11 bases between. CDR3 nucleotide sequence: TGTGCCAGCTTAGCGGGGGGCACTGAAGCTTTCTTT. Amino acid sequence: CASLAGGTEAFF.